This TCR beta chain was obtained from a study of OX40 agonist ivuxolimab in advanced cancers. A remark on this clone: Its antigen is undetermined.

Libraries were prepared by immunoSEQ multiplex PCR; TCRdb keeps only in-frame clonotypes and omits some of them. The repertoire holds about 10,000 clones, more than 60% seen once, with around a sixth in the top ten. Germline V lookup: CDR1 SGHRS, CDR2 YFSETQ. The CDR3 extends over 11 amino acids. V was trimmed by 4 bases and J by 12 bases, leaving 11 bases between them. Study results and caveats: The 0.1-3.0 mg/kg partial responders had among the lowest clonal expansion.

The material was CD4+ or CD8+ T cells sorted from blood, obtained in a trial of the OX40 agonist ivuxolimab. The V call is TRBV5-1, the J call TRBJ2-1; no clear D. This TCR derives from an adult with an advanced solid tumor such as melanoma, head and neck, liver or kidney cancer. In nucleotides, the CDR3 is TGCGCCAGCAGCGAAGCCACTGGGCAGTTCTTC. Its translation: CASSEATGQFF.